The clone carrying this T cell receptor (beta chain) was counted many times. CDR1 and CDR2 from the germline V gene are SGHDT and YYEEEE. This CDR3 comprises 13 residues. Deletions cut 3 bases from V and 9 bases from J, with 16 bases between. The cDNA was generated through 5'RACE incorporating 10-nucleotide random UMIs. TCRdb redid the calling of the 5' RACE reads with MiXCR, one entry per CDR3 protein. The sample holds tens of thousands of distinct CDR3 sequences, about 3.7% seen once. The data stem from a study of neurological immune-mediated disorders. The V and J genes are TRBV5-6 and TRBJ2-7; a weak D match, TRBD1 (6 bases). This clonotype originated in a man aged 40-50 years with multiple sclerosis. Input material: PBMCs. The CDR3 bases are TGTGCCAGCAGCTCTACTGAAATGACAGGGCAGTACTTC. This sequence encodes CASSSTEMTGQYF.